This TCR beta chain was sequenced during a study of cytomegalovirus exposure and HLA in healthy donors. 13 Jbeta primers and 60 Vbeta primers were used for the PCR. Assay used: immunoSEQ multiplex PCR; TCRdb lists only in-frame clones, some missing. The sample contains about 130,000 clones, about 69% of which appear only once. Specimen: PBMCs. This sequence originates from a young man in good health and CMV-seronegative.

The CDR3 sequence is CASSPRYNEQFF. DNA of the CDR3: TGTGCCAGCAGTCCCCGCTACAATGAGCAGTTCTTC. The chain uses TRBV27 and TRBJ2-1; no definite D call. This CDR3 spans 12 amino acids. The V and J ends lost 5 bases and 3 bases respectively, with 5 bases between them. CDR1 and CDR2 from the germline V gene are MNHEY and SMNVEV (reference sequence).